The T cell receptor (beta chain) under discussion was sequenced for a study of PD-1 blockade in classical Hodgkin lymphoma. Study findings and constraints: Only CD4+ TCR diversity, not CD8+, had risen significantly by C4D1. Similar baseline diversity was found in complete responders and newly diagnosed patients. Patients were excluded if nivolumab began under 1 year after ASCT (the autologous transplant).

Germline V gene data show CDR1 as MNHNS and CDR2 as SASEGT. Trimming removed 3 bases from V and 7 bases from J; junction bases left unmatched: 11. There are 17 residues in the CDR3. Each and every patient relapsed after autologous stem cell transplantation, and patients got differing brentuximab vedotin exposure. Only in-frame clones appear in the TCRdb table, and some are missing; sequencing was by immunoSEQ multiplex PCR. The data hold 9,900 or so clones, with 70% to 80% observed a single time. A word on this clone: What it binds is not known.

The specimen comprised peripheral blood mononuclear cells (PBMCs), sampled before the second cycle of nivolumab. This chain uses TRBV6-1 with TRBJ2-1, with 11 bases that match TRBD2. The sequence derives from a human donor with classical Hodgkin lymphoma. The CDR3 DNA reads TGTGCCAGCAGTGACGGGGTAGGGGCTAGCGGGAGGAATGAGCAGTTCTTC. This encodes CASSDGVGASGRNEQFF.